These 8 T cell receptor beta chains share one sample of origin, sequenced in a study of cytotoxic CD8 clonotypes in ibrutinib-treated CLL. The assay was immunoSEQ multiplex PCR, and TCRdb's table has in-frame clones only and misses some. The repertoire holds 30,000 or so clones, approximately 80% seen once, with 51% in the top ten. Source: PBMCs, taken after 36 months of ibrutinib treatment. These TCRs come from a human donor with chronic lymphocytic leukemia.

The V gene is TRBV2, the J gene TRBJ1-2; D gene uncertain. The CDR3 is made up of 14 amino acids. V lost 4 bases, J lost 2 bases, and 11 bases lay in between. Per germline, CDR1 SNHLY and CDR2 FYNNEI. The CDR3 spells CASSAGTFNYGYTF. The CDR3 region has the DNA TGTGCCAGCAGTGCAGGCACCTTCAACTATGGCTACACCTTC. Variable domain in full (rest from reference TRBV2 and TRBJ1-2): EPEVTQTPSHQVTQMGQEVILRCVPISNHLYFYWYRQILGQKVEFLVSFYNNEISEKSEIFDDQFSVERPDGSNFTLKIRSTKLEDSAMYFCASSAGTFNYGYTFGSGTRLTVV.

The chain recombines TRBV2 with TRBJ1-1; D remains ambiguous. The CDR3 contains 15 residues. V gave up 8 bases and J gave up 1 base, with 17 bases separating them. The V gene's germline CDR1 is SNHLY and CDR2 FYNNEI. CDR3 nucleotide sequence: TGTGCCAGCGTACGTGACGAACGGGGGAACACTGAAGCTTTCTTT. Its protein is CASVRDERGNTEAFF.

This sequence joins TRBV18 and TRBJ2-3; no firm D call. Germline V lookup: CDR1 KGHSH, CDR2 LQKENI. CDR3 length: 13 amino acids. V was clipped by 4 bases and J by 0 bases, with 5 bases between them. The CDR3: CASSLRSTDTQYF. CDR3 DNA sequence: TGTGCCAGCTCACTCCGCAGCACAGATACGCAGTATTTT.

The J gene is TRBJ1-1, the V gene TRBV4-3; TRBD1 might be the D (6 bases). This CDR3 comprises 15 residues. Per germline, CDR1 LGHNA and CDR2 YSLEER. V was clipped by 4 bases and J by 3 bases, with 15 bases between them. The CDR3 nucleotides read TGCGCCAGCAGCCCCACTACGGGGGGCTACACTGAAGCTTTCTTT. Amino acids: CASSPTTGGYTEAFF.

V is TRBV9 and J is TRBJ1-1, with D unclear. This CDR3 region has 15 residues. Germline CDR1 reads SGDLS; CDR2 reads YYNGEE. V was shortened by 4 bases and J by 4 bases, with 17 bases between the two germline ends. CDR3 nucleotide sequence: TGTGCCAGCAGCCGGGATCGGGGATTGGGCACTGAAGCTTTCTTT. It translates to CASSRDRGLGTEAFF.

The genes are TRBV6-6 and TRBJ1-2; D gene uncertain. V was clipped by 8 bases and J by 6 bases, with 13 bases between them. CDR3 length: 12 residues. The germline V gene has CDR1 MNHNY and CDR2 SVGAGI (reference sequence). This chain's CDR3 is CASEGSRDGYTF. CDR3 coding DNA: TGTGCCAGCGAGGGTAGCAGAGATGGCTACACCTTC.

The V gene is TRBV7-3, the J gene TRBJ2-5; D might be TRBD2 (5 bases). V gave up 5 bases and J gave up 5 bases, with 18 bases separating them. Per germline, CDR1 SGHTA and CDR2 FQGTGA. The CDR3 has 15 amino acids. CDR3 residues: CASSLSPDGGETQYF. The DNA of the CDR3 is TGTGCCAGCAGCCTCTCCCCCGACGGCGGGGAGACCCAGTACTTC. The full variable domain, in which reference TRBV7-3 and TRBJ2-5 provide the parts outside the CDR3, is GAGVSQTPSNKVTEKGKYVELRCDPISGHTALYWYRQSLGQGPEFLIYFQGTGAADDSGLPNDRFFAVRPEGSVSTLKIQRTERGDSAVYLCASSLSPDGGETQYFGPGTRLLVL.

V gene TRBV30 combines with J gene TRBJ1-1, with a weak D call TRBD1 (6 bases). Germline-derived CDR1 and CDR2 are GTSNPN and SVGIG (reference sequence). The ends were cut back, 2 bases at V and 4 bases at J, with 11 bases in the middle. The CDR3 contains 13 residues. CDR3 DNA sequence: TGTGCCTGGAGTCGGGGGCTAGGCACTGAAGCTTTCTTT. It specifies CAWSRGLGTEAFF.